This T cell receptor (beta chain) was obtained from a study of cytomegalovirus exposure and HLA in healthy donors. Study-level points and caveats: In a later analysis, TCR beta V- and J-gene trimming showed a link to a missense DCLRE1C variant. Excluded: some indistinguishable V segments such as TRBV6-2 and TRBV6-3.

CDR1 and CDR2 (germline): SGDLS, YYNGEE. V gave up 2 bases and J gave up 4 bases; unmatched junction bases: 5. CDR3 length equals 14 residues. The count of this clone is one. Its target is unknown. Healthy people donating bone marrow made up the donors. Although they were nominally healthy when sampled, donors likely had unrecorded immune exposures. The PCR employed 60 Vbeta primers together with 13 Jbeta primers. The table came from immunoSEQ multiplex PCR; TCRdb's copy has only in-frame clones and leaves some out. The sample yields 200,000 or so clones, 70% to 85% seen once. The sequence was collected from a middle-aged man in good health and CMV-seronegative. V and J are TRBV9 and TRBJ2-7; 8 bases fit TRBD1. What was sequenced was PBMCs. The CDR3 DNA reads TGTGCCAGCAGCGTCAACGGACAGGGATACGAGCAGTACTTC. Translated, it gives CASSVNGQGYEQYF.